This is a list of T cell receptor beta chains from one sample in a study of T cells after yellow fever vaccination. From the 5' RACE reads, TCRdb called clonotypes with MiXCR, one entry per CDR3 protein. The repertoire holds some 240,000 distinct CDR3 sequences, with approximately 3% as singletons. Here the sequenced sample was CD4+ T cells sorted from PBMCs, taken 10 days after the yellow fever booster vaccination. The source of these receptors is a man between 18 and 35 years old who received the YFV17D yellow fever vaccine. CDR3s include the opening cysteine and the closing phenylalanine or tryptophan. A D gene is named only where the DNA matches it firmly. Clone size is shown for a subset of rows, as once, few, many or a class of expanded clone.

d_call clone_size cdr3_length j_call v_call cdr3_nt cdr3_aa
- many 15 TRBJ2-7 TRBV5-1 TGCGCCAGCAGCTTGGCGGCAGGGTCAGAGTACGAGCAGTACTTC CASSLAAGSEYEQYF
TRBD1 - 14 TRBJ2-7 TRBV6-2/TRBV6-3 TGTGCCAGCAGTGCTCCGGGACAGGTGGTCGAGCAGTACTTC CASSAPGQVVEQYF
TRBD1 many 14 TRBJ1-3 TRBV5-5 TGTGCCAGCAGCCGCGGACAGGCGGCATACACCATATATTTT CASSRGQAAYTIYF
TRBD1 many 14 TRBJ2-3 TRBV5-4 TGTGCCAGCAGCTTGCAGGGGGCTACAGATACGCAGTATTTT CASSLQGATDTQYF
- few 15 TRBJ1-2 TRBV6-5 TGTGCCAGCAGGCTCTCTAGGACAGCCCACTATGGCTACACCTTC CASRLSRTAHYGYTF
- few 18 TRBJ2-2 TRBV6-7 TGTGCCAGCAGCCAATACTCGGCTCTAGCCCAGAACACCGGGGAGCTGTTTTTT CASSQYSALAQNTGELFF
- - 15 TRBJ1-3 TRBV30 TGTGCCTGGAGTGAAACAGGGAGTCAAGGAAACACCATATATTTT CAWSETGSQGNTIYF
- many 13 TRBJ1-1 TRBV6-5 TGTGCCAGCATCGGGGTGTTGAACACTGAAGCTTTCTTT CASIGVLNTEAFF
- - 13 TRBJ2-2 TRBV12-3/TRBV12-4 TGTGCCAGCAGTTTGGGTCCCACCGGGGAGCTGTATTTT CASSLGPTGELYF
- few 15 TRBJ1-1 TRBV6-2/TRBV6-3 TGTGCCAGCAGTCTTCAGACTGCCCTGGACACTGAAGCTTTCTTT CASSLQTALDTEAFF
- many 14 TRBJ2-7 TRBV7-9 TGTGCCAGCAGCTTACAGGGATGGGCCTACGAGCAGTACTTC CASSLQGWAYEQYF
TRBD2 many 17 TRBJ2-1 TRBV7-2 TGTGCCAGCAGCCCGTCGTCGAGCGGGGGGGTCTACAATGAGCAGTTCTTC CASSPSSSGGVYNEQFF
- - 15 TRBJ2-1 TRBV7-2 TGTGCCAGCAGCTCCCCGGGACTTAAGGGGAATGAGCAGTTCTTC CASSSPGLKGNEQFF
TRBD1 many 17 TRBJ1-2 TRBV11-2 TGTGCCAGCAGCTTATGGTTGACGGGGACAGATTTTTATGGCTACACCTTC CASSLWLTGTDFYGYTF
- few 13 TRBJ2-1 TRBV7-2 TGTGCCAGCAGCTCGAACCAAGGGTACGAGCAGTTCTTC CASSSNQGYEQFF
- few 13 TRBJ1-1 TRBV5-5 TGTGCCAGCAGCTTGTATAAGGACTTCGAAGCTTTCTTT CASSLYKDFEAFF
- many 15 TRBJ2-2 TRBV7-3 TGTGCCAGCAGCCGGACCTCAGGGACCGCCGGGGAGCTGTTTTTT CASSRTSGTAGELFF
- many 16 TRBJ2-6 TRBV12-3/TRBV12-4 TGTGCCAGCCTGGGCAGGGAGAGCTCTGGGGCCAACGTCCTGACTTTC CASLGRESSGANVLTF
- - 14 TRBJ1-5 TRBV20-1 TGCAGTGCTAGTGGGCACAGTAGCAATCAGCCCCAGCATTTT CSASGHSSNQPQHF
TRBD1 - 14 TRBJ1-2 TRBV2 TGTGCCAGCAGTGAGCTGGACAGGGACTATGGCTACACCTTC CASSELDRDYGYTF
- few 16 TRBJ1-1 TRBV7-2 TGTGCCAGCAGCTTAGGGGCCCAGGGGCTGAACACTGAAGCTTTCTTT CASSLGAQGLNTEAFF
- many 15 TRBJ2-7 TRBV20-1 TGCAGTGCTAGAAGGTTCGGTGGGGGCAACTACGAGCAGTACTTC CSARRFGGGNYEQYF
TRBD1 few 14 TRBJ1-6 TRBV5-1 TGCGCCAGCAGCTTGGCTGGACAGGGCTCACCCCTCCACTTT CASSLAGQGSPLHF
- few 12 TRBJ1-6 TRBV6-2/TRBV6-3 TGTGCCAGCAGTTGGGTTGATTCACCCCTCCACTTT CASSWVDSPLHF
TRBD1 many 14 TRBJ1-3 TRBV7-9 TGTGCCAGCAGCCGGACAGGGGCTGGAAACACCATATATTTT CASSRTGAGNTIYF
- - 14 TRBJ2-5 TRBV7-2 TGTGCCAGCAGCTTAAGGATGGCCCGAGAGACCCAGTACTTC CASSLRMARETQYF
- few 13 TRBJ1-1 TRBV7-3 TGTGCCAGCAGCTCAATGGCATTCACTGAAGCTTTCTTT CASSSMAFTEAFF